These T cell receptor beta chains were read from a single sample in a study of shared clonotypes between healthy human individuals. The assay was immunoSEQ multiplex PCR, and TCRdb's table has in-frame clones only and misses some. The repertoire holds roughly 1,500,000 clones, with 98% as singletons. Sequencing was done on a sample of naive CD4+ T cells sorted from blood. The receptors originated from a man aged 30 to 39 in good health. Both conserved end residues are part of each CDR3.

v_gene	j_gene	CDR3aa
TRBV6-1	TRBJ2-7	CASSGRRDRVQQYF
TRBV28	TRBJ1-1	CASSGTVNTEAFF
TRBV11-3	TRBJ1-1	CASSVSVNTEAFF
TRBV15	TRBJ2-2	CATSRPFLETGELFF
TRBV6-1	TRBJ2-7	CASSPGSSYEQYF
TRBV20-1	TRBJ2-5	CSGLRGETQYF
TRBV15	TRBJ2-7	CATSRGGQGAVHEQYF
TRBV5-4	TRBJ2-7	CASSKPGQPYEQYF
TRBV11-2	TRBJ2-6	CASSRGLAGRSGANVLTF
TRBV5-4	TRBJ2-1	CASSFDRVGSDEQFF
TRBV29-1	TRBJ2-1	CSVASLEGFEQFF
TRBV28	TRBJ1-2	CASSSAGRYGYTF
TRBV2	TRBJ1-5	CASSEVGQGIGQPQHF
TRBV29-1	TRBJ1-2	CSVERTVGGGYTF
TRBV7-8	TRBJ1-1	CASSAHRGLRNTEAFF
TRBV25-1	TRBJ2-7	CASTSEGKSSYEQYF
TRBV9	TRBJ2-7	CASSVGLADIWNPSYEQYF
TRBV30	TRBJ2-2	CAWGTLAGSGELFF
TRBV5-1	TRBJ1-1	CASSLTGLMNTEAFF
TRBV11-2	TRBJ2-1	CASSQGLAGWGEQFF
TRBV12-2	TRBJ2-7	CASRLTLDNTINYEQYF
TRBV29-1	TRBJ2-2	CSARRQVNTGELFF
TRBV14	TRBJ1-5	CASSQTGGPNQPQHF
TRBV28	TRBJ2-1	CASRGSSGPYNEQFF
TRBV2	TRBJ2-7	CASSAGRVSYEQYF
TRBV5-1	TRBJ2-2	CASSLDGSKPGELFF
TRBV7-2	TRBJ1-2	CASSTQTGGNYGYTF
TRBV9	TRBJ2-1	CASSVGALLNEQFF
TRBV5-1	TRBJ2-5	CASSLEGGEETQYF
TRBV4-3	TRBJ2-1	CASSPRDRGYNEQFF
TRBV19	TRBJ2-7	CASSRTGLGEQYF
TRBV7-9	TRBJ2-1	CASSPPWDRGNEQFF
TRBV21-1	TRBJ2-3	CASSLRGTSRTDLSTDTQYF
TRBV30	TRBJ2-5	CAWSVKGAETQYF
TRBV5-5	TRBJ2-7	CASSLEGHSSYEQYF